This T cell receptor beta chain was captured in a study of shared clonotypes between healthy human individuals. Study results and caveats: Sampling covered nothing but blood. Tissue TCR repertoires likely differ from those found in blood. As a rule, naive subsets had a larger estimated richness than memory subsets.

Naive CD8 isolation took CD45RO-negative cells positively selected for CCR7 and excluded terminally differentiated effector memory CD45RA+ cells. Germline lookup yields CDR1 SGDLS and CDR2 YYNGEE. The V end was cut by 4 bases, the J end by 0 bases, with 11 bases between. CDR3 length equals 14 residues. The deep-level immunoSEQ assay was used. Method: immunoSEQ multiplex PCR; TCRdb's copy keeps in-frame clones and lacks some. The table lists 2 million or so clones, just under 95% of them singletons. Remarks on this clone: Its matching antigen is unknown. Other DNA sequences in this specimen translate into the identical CDR3.

The V call is TRBV9, the J call TRBJ2-7, with a tentative D call TRBD2 (5 bases). The sequenced sample was naive CD8+ T cells sorted from blood. This TCR was sampled from a man aged 18 to 30 in good health. CDR3 residues: CASSPGGVSYEQYF. DNA of the CDR3: TGTGCCAGCAGCCCCGGAGGTGTCTCCTACGAGCAGTACTTC.